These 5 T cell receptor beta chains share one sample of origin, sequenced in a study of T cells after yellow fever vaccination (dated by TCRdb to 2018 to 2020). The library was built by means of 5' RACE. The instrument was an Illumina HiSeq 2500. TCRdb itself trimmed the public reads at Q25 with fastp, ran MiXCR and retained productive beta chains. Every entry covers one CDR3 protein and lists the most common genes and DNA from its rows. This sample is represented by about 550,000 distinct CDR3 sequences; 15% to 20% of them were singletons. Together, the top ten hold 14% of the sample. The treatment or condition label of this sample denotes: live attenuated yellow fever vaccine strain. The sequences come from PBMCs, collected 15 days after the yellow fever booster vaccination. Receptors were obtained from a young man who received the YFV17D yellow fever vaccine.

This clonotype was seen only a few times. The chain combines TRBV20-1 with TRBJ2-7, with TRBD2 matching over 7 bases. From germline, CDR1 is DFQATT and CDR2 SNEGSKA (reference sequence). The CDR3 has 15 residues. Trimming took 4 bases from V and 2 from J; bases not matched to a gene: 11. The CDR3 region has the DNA TGCAGTGCTATGTTTGCGGGAGTAATCCCCTACGAGCAGTACTTC. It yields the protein CSAMFAGVIPYEQYF.

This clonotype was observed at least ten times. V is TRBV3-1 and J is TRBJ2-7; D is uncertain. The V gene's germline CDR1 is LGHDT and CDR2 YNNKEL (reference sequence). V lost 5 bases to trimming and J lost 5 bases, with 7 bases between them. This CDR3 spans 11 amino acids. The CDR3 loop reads CASSNTHEQYF. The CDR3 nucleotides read TGTGCCAGCAGCAACACCCACGAGCAGTACTTC.

The CDR3 is CASSPGLAGYEQFF. The CDR3 DNA reads TGTGCCAGCAGTCCAGGACTAGCGGGATATGAGCAGTTCTTC. The J gene is TRBJ2-1, the V gene TRBV6-1; the match to TRBD2 covers 12 bases. The V and J ends lost 5 bases and 8 bases, in that order; junction bases with no gene match: 4. The germline gives CDR1 MNHNS, CDR2 SASEGT. The CDR3 runs to 14 residues.

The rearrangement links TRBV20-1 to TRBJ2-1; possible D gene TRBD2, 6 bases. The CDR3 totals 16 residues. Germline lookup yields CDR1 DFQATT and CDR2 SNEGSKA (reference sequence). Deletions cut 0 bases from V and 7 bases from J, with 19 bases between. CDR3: CSARDPSARGKNEQFF. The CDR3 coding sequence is TGCAGTGCTAGAGATCCGAGCGCCCGGGGGAAGAATGAGCAGTTCTTC.

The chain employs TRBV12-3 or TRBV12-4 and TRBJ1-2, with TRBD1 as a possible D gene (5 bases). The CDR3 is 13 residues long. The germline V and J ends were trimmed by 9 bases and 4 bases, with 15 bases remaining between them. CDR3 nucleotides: TGTGCCAGTTCTGCCGACAGCCTCTATGGCTACACCTTC. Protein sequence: CASSADSLYGYTF.